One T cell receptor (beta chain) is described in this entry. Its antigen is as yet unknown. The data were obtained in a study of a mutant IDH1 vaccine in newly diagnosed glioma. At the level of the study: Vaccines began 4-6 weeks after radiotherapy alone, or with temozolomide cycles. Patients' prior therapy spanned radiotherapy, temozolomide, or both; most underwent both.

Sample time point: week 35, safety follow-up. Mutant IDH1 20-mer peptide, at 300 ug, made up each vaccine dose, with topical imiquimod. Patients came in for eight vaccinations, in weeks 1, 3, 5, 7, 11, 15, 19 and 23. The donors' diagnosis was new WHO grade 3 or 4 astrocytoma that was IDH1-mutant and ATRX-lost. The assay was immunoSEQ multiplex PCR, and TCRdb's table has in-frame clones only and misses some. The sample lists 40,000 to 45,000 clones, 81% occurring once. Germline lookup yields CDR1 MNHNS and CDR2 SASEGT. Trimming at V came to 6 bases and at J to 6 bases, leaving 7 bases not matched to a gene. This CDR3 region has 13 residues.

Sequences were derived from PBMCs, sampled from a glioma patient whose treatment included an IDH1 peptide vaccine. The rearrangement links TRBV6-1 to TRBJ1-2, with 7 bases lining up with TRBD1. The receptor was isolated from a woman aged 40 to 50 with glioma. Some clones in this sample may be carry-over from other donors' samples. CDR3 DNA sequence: TGTGCCAGCAGGCGGGACAGCAATGATGGCTACACCTTC. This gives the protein CASRRDSNDGYTF.